The 21 T cell receptor beta chains below all came from one sample that was sequenced in a study of a mutant IDH1 vaccine in newly diagnosed glioma. The antigens these receptors bind are not known. The protocol was immunoSEQ multiplex PCR, while the TCRdb copy is restricted to in-frame clones and leaves out a portion. The sample shows roughly 50,000 clones, 65% to 80% of them seen only once. Time point defined: week 35, safety follow-up. Every vaccination contained 300 ug of the mutant IDH1 20-mer peptide and was paired with topical imiquimod. The specimen was PBMCs, collected from a glioma patient whose treatment included an IDH1 peptide vaccine. These receptors were collected from a man aged 40-49 years with glioma.

This clone was seen a few times. The chain has TRBV12-5 and TRBJ2-1, with 7 bases identical to TRBD2. The V gene end was trimmed by 1 base and the J gene end by 8 bases; junction bases not matched to a gene: 11. From germline, CDR1 is LGHNT and CDR2 FRNRAP. The CDR3 contains 16 residues. CDR3 region: CASGLETSALGDEQFF. In nucleotides, the CDR3 is TGTGCTAGTGGTTTGGAAACTAGCGCCCTAGGAGATGAGCAGTTCTTC.

The rearrangement joins TRBV7-9 to TRBJ2-7, with 7 bases identical to TRBD1. J was trimmed by 11 bases and V by 5 bases; bases with no gene match: 6. Germline values: CDR1 SEHNR, CDR2 FQNEAQ (reference sequence). The CDR3 sequence is 11 residues long. CDR3 nucleotide sequence: TGTGCCAGCAGCGCGACAGGGAAGAAGTACTTC. This encodes CASSATGKKYF.

The chain links TRBV9 to TRBJ1-1; no clear D gene. Trimming stripped 2 bases from V and 1 base from J, with 6 bases between. The germline gives CDR1 SGDLS, CDR2 YYNGEE. The CDR3 runs to 13 residues. The CDR3 coding sequence is TGTGCCAGCAGCGTTGGATCGAACACTGAAGCTTTCTTT. Its translation: CASSVGSNTEAFF.

The chain joins TRBV4-1 to TRBJ1-1, with D uncertain. CDR1 is MGHRA, CDR2 YSYEKL, per germline. CDR3 length: 14 amino acids. V dropped 1 base and J dropped 0 bases, with 6 bases sitting between them. In nucleotides, the CDR3 is TGCGCCAGCAGCCAAGTGGTGCTGAACACTGAAGCTTTCTTT. Protein product: CASSQVVLNTEAFF.

The rearrangement links TRBV21-1 to TRBJ2-7; the table's D call, TRBD2, has no DNA check behind it. TRBV21-1 is a listed pseudogene. The CDR3 has 16 residues. In DNA, the CDR3 is TGTGCCAGCAGCGGAGGGGGTAGCGGGGGGATCTACGAGCAGTACTTC. It encodes CASSGGGSGGIYEQYF.

This clone was counted only a few times. The chain recombines TRBV27 with TRBJ1-1; 11 nucleotides line up with TRBD1. This CDR3 contains 16 residues. V shed 4 bases, J shed 2 bases, and the junction held 6 bases outside the gene matches. Per germline, CDR1 MNHEY and CDR2 SMNVEV (reference sequence). CDR3 loop: CASSSWTGGTNTEAFF. CDR3 DNA sequence: TGTGCCAGCAGTTCCTGGACAGGGGGCACTAACACTGAAGCTTTCTTT.

The gene calls are TRBV7-2 and TRBJ2-5; 8 bases match TRBD1. Per germline, CDR1 SGHTA and CDR2 FQGNSA. V lost 0 bases and J lost 5; bases outside the gene matches: 5. The CDR3 spans 15 residues. The CDR3 protein is CASSLARGRVETQYF. The CDR3 nucleotides read TGTGCCAGCAGCTTAGCCAGGGGGCGCGTTGAGACCCAGTACTTC. The whole variable domain, remainder taken from reference TRBV7-2 and TRBJ2-5, is GAGVSQSPSNKVTEKGKDVELRCDPISGHTALYWYRQSLGQGLEFLIYFQGNSAPDKSGLPSDRFSAERTGGSVSTLTIQRTQQEDSAVYLCASSLARGRVETQYFGPGTRLLVL.

This clone was seen a few times. The chain uses TRBV14 and TRBJ1-4; D remains ambiguous. Per germline, CDR1 SGHDN and CDR2 FVKESK. The V end lost 5 bases, the J end lost 3 bases, and 7 bases lay between the germline ends. The length of the CDR3 is 13 residues. CDR3 bases: TGTGCCAGCAGCGTGCAGGCTAATGAAAAACTGTTTTTT. Its protein is CASSVQANEKLFF.

The chain uses TRBV14 and TRBJ2-5; 9 bases align to TRBD2. The CDR3 loop spans 22 amino acids. The germline V gene encodes CDR1 SGHDN and CDR2 FVKESK. Unmatched junction bases numbered 21, after V lost 1 base and J lost 0 bases. The CDR3 DNA follows: TGTGCCAGCAGCCAAGGGGGACTAGCTTCAGGGCTCCGGGGGGAGTACCAAGAGACCCAGTACTTC. Protein product: CASSQGGLASGLRGEYQETQYF.

J is TRBJ1-6 and V is TRBV6-1; tentatively, D is TRBD1 (6 bases). V lost 2 bases and J lost 7, with 18 bases in between. CDR1 is MNHNS, CDR2 SASEGT, per germline. The CDR3 covers 17 residues. The CDR3 region has the DNA TGTGCCAGCAGTGAAAGGTGGTCTGGGACAAACAATTCACCCCTCCACTTT. Protein sequence: CASSERWSGTNNSPLHF.

This chain uses TRBV5-1 with TRBJ1-2; TRBD1 is a possible D gene (6 bases). This CDR3 comprises 15 residues. Germline assignment: CDR1 SGHRS and CDR2 YFSETQ. The V gene lost 6 bases and the J gene lost 0 bases, with 15 bases spanning the gap. The CDR3 DNA reads TGCGCCAGCAACCCTGGCGGGGGCACTAACTATGGCTACACCTTC. Amino acid sequence: CASNPGGGTNYGYTF.

V and J are TRBV7-9 and TRBJ2-7; TRBD2 might be the D (6 bases). The germline V gene has CDR1 SEHNR and CDR2 FQNEAQ (reference sequence). CDR3 length: 14 residues. V was cut by 5 bases and J by 3 bases, with 14 bases left in between. CDR3 sequence: CASSRAGTDYEQYF. The DNA for the CDR3 is TGTGCCAGCAGCCGGGCGGGGACTGACTACGAGCAGTACTTC.

The J gene is TRBJ1-4, the V gene TRBV29-1; 8 positions match TRBD1. CDR1 is SQVTM and CDR2 is ANQGSEA in the germline V gene. J gave up 5 bases and V 4 bases, and 6 bases lay outside the gene matches. The CDR3 runs to 14 residues. CDR3 nucleotides: TGCAGCGTTGTGGCCAGGGGGCCCAATGAAAAACTGTTTTTT. It encodes CSVVARGPNEKLFF.

This clone was counted only a few times. This chain joins TRBV6-5 and TRBJ2-4; 8 bases match TRBD2. V dropped 11 bases and J dropped 7; count of bases not matched to a gene: 10. The CDR3 covers 13 residues. CDR1 is MNHEY and CDR2 is SVGAGI in the germline V gene. This CDR3 is CASLAAGGNIQYF. The DNA of the CDR3 is TGTGCCTCCCTCGCGGCGGGGGGCAACATTCAGTACTTC.

The V call is TRBV6-1, the J call TRBJ1-2; 7 nucleotides line up with TRBD1. In germline, CDR1 is MNHNS, CDR2 SASEGT. The CDR3 length is 16 residues. V shed 1 base and J 3 bases; nucleotides not matched to a gene: 8. CDR3 DNA: TGTGCCAGCAGTGAAGTCTGGGTCAGGGGGGACTATGGCTACACCTTC. Encoded protein: CASSEVWVRGDYGYTF.

The J gene is TRBJ1-2, the V gene TRBV5-1; D gene uncertain. The V gene's germline CDR1 is SGHRS and CDR2 YFSETQ. This CDR3 spans 14 amino acids. The V gene lost 1 base and the J gene lost 2 bases, with 9 bases spanning the gap. The CDR3 loop reads CASSLLDGNYGYTF. As DNA, the CDR3 is TGCGCCAGCAGCTTGCTTGACGGAAACTATGGCTACACCTTC.

The chain is built from TRBV15 and TRBJ2-2; no clear D. The CDR3 runs 13 residues. The germline gives CDR1 LNHNV, CDR2 YYDKDF (reference sequence). The V end was cut by 1 base, the J end by 7 bases, with 7 bases between. The chain's CDR3 is CATSRGYDGELFF. CDR3 nucleotides: TGTGCCACCAGCAGAGGGTACGACGGGGAGCTGTTTTTT.

Only a few counts were recorded for this clone. This sequence joins TRBV29-1 and TRBJ2-5, with D perhaps matching TRBD2 (5 bases). Trimming shortened V by 4 bases and J by 5 bases, and 11 bases separated the two germline ends. The CDR3 extends over 12 amino acids. Germline values: CDR1 SQVTM, CDR2 ANQGSEA. The CDR3 protein is CSVVILAETQYF. CDR3 DNA sequence: TGCAGCGTTGTTATATTAGCGGAGACCCAGTACTTC.

The chain joins TRBV6-5 to TRBJ1-6; 12 bases match TRBD1. The CDR3 contains 16 residues. The germline CDR1 and CDR2 sequences are MNHEY and SVGAGI. The junction had 4 bases not matched to a gene; V was cut back by 2 bases and J by 8 bases. The CDR3 nucleotides read TGTGCCAGCAGTTACGCGGGGACAGGGGGCGATTCACCCCTCCACTTT. Protein: CASSYAGTGGDSPLHF.

The V gene is TRBV19, the J gene TRBJ1-5, with 7 bases fitting TRBD1. CDR1 and CDR2 from the germline V gene are LNHDA and SQIVND (reference sequence). The CDR3 contains 18 residues. V lost 5 bases and J lost 0; bases outside the gene matches: 13. DNA for the CDR3: TGTGCCAGTAGTTTGGAGGCAGGGGGGCTGGTTAGCAATCAGCCCCAGCATTTT. This sequence encodes CASSLEAGGLVSNQPQHF.

This clone has a handful of counts. This chain uses TRBV5-1 with TRBJ1-4, with D perhaps TRBD1 (5 bases). CDR3 size: 15 residues. From germline, CDR1 is SGHRS and CDR2 YFSETQ. Trimming left V 4 bases short and J 2 bases short, with 12 bases between. CDR3 sequence reads: CASSLSGTTNEKLFF. CDR3 DNA: TGCGCCAGCAGCCTCTCAGGGACTACTAATGAAAAACTGTTTTTT.